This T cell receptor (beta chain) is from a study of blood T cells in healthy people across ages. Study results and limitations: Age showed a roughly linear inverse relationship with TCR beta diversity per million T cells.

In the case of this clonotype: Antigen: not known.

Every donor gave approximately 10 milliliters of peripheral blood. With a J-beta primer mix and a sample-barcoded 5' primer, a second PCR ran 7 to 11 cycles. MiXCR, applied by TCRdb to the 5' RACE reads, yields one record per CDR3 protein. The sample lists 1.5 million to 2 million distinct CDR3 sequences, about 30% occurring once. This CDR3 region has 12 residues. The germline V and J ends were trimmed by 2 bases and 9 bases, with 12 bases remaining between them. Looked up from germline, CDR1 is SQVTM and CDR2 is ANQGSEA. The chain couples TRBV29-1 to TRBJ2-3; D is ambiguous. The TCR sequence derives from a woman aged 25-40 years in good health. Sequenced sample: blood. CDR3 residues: CSVERHPGTQYF. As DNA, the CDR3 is TGCAGCGTTGAAAGACACCCAGGCACGCAGTATTTT.